The entry below describes one T cell receptor beta chain. The sample holds one count of this clone. No cognate antigen has been identified for it. Base qualities are not recorded, but no much larger clone differs from it by a single base. V is pruned by 5 bases and J by 2 bases, leaving 6 bases of the junction without a gene match. From a lookup of the germline V gene (reference sequence), CDR1 and CDR2 are SEHNR and FQNEAQ. From its cysteine to its phenylalanine, the CDR3 spans 16 amino acids. Only the CDR3 DNA is retained, 48 bases long and in frame from the first base. Thawed PBMCs were FACS-sorted into unstimulated Tregs (CD4+CD25+CD127-), CD4+ non-Tregs (CD4+CD25-), CD4 cells and CD8 cells. Blood from healthy controls was obtained either as purchased buffy coats or from healthy volunteers. Healthy control blood was processed to PBMCs with a Ficoll density gradient and then cryopreserved, whereas patient PBMCs were collected both before and after transplant.

Genomic DNA was extracted from sorted cells with the QIAGEN DNeasy Blood and Tissue Kit for TCRbeta CDR3 sequencing. High-throughput TCRbeta CDR3 sequencing was carried out commercially through immunoSEQ, with PCR amplification with bias correction and internal controls included. Turning to the authors' computational methods: A unique productive TCRbeta sequence was defined by the CDR3 nucleotide sequence when primers matched, and otherwise by the CDR3 amino acid sequence together with the Vbeta and Jbeta genes. To correct sorting error, sequences shared between sorted populations at a frequency ratio of 2:1 or less were removed; the rest were assigned to the higher population. Donor-reactive sequences were defined as at least 5-fold expanded in CFSE-low cells versus unstimulated cells, with frequency of at least 0.01% in CFSE-low cells. Repertoire divergence was quantified by Jensen-Shannon divergence using the top 100 TCRbeta sequences ranked by frequency. When a sample had multiple sequencing runs, each run was corrected for sorting error separately and the runs were then pooled. What TCRdb holds here is the immuneACCESS table cut down to in-frame rearrangements. Part of the clones is not present; checked against another copy, under half of the missing clones reflect an unresolved V gene, and the others are unexplained. For V, J and clone size, that table is used; D and trimming come from the DNA. Counted in this sample were some 240,000 clones; approximately 84% of them appeared once. Clones ranked in the top ten supply over 0.5% of the sample.

This specimen belongs to a study of Tregs in tolerant kidney transplant recipients (dated by TCRdb to between 2017 and 2020). As for the study more broadly: The study applied TCRbeta sequencing to find donor-specific regulatory T cells before combined kidney and bone marrow transplantation and then followed those same cells after transplant. In 3 healthy controls, several methods of expanding Tregs specific for an allogeneic donor were compared by TCRbeta repertoire sequencing. The full study reports these points: Biological reproducibility was not directly addressed, though technical replication error appeared minimal. Expanding Tregs with activated donor B cells appeared to identify the most biologically relevant and donor-specific TCRbeta repertoire. The study was limited by small patient numbers, and the findings need validation in larger populations and under other immunosuppression protocols.

The TCR originated in a human donor in good health. The sequence links TRBV7-9 to TRBJ1-5, and 10 bases in between align with TRBD1. Sequencing used CD4+ T cells from blood. The DNA sequence is given as TGTGCCAGCAGCCGCGCGACAGGGGGCCGCAATCAGCCCCAGCATTTT. Its protein is CASSRATGGRNQPQHF.